Below, 30 T cell receptor beta chains from the same sample are listed, as sequenced in a study of CD8 T cells in Susac syndrome. A quantity of about 0.45 to 1 ug RNA underwent reverse transcription using random hexamers. TCRdb fed the immunoSEQ multiplex PCR reads into MiXCR, producing one record per CDR3 protein. The sample holds about 130,000 distinct CDR3 sequences, around 90% seen once. The specimen was CD8+ T cells from PBMCs. These receptors all stem from a human donor with multiple sclerosis.

The chain couples TRBV27 to TRBJ2-6; D possibly matches TRBD1 or TRBD2 (6 bases each). CDR1 is MNHEY, CDR2 SMNVEV, per germline (reference sequence). This CDR3 is built from 16 residues. The V gene lost 3 bases and the J gene lost 4 bases, with 13 bases spanning the gap. CDR3 loop: CASSLSGGLGANVLTF. Written as DNA, the CDR3 is TGTGCCAGCAGTTTGAGTGGGGGGCTCGGGGCCAACGTCCTGACTTTC. Full variable domain (missing parts from reference TRBV27 and TRBJ2-6): EAQVTQNPRYLITVTGKKLTVTCSQNMNHEYMSWYRQDPGLGLRQIYYSMNVEVTDKGDVPEGYKVSRKEKRNFPLILESPSPNQTSLYFCASSLSGGLGANVLTFGAGSRLTVL.

The V call is TRBV30, the J call TRBJ2-1; possibly TRBD1 for D (6 bases). CDR3 length: 14 amino acids. Germline CDR1 reads GTSNPN; CDR2 reads SVGIG (reference sequence). The ends were cut back, 2 bases at V and 7 bases at J, with 15 bases in the middle. The CDR3 sequence: CAWSHGTGSNEQFF. The CDR3 nucleotides are TGTGCCTGGAGTCATGGAACAGGGAGTAATGAGCAGTTCTTC.

J is TRBJ1-5 and V is TRBV4-1; 8 bases align to TRBD1. The germline gives CDR1 MGHRA, CDR2 YSYEKL. The CDR3 totals 16 residues. V lost 4 bases and J lost 3; bases outside the gene matches: 8. The CDR3 DNA is TGCGCCAGCAGCCCAATTACGACAGGGGTCAATCAGCCCCAGCATTTT. Translating gives CASSPITTGVNQPQHF.

This clonotype appeared once. The V gene is TRBV4-3, the J gene TRBJ1-1, with D unresolved. The germline V gene has CDR1 LGHNA and CDR2 YSLEER. This CDR3 is 15 amino acids long. V lost 0 bases to trimming and J lost 2 bases, with 10 bases between them. The DNA of the CDR3 is TGCGCCAGCAGCCAAGAGGTCGAGGCTAACACTGAAGCTTTCTTT. It yields the protein CASSQEVEANTEAFF.

This clonotype has a single count. The rearrangement links TRBV7-9 to TRBJ2-7; 8 bases are a match to TRBD2. Unmatched junction bases numbered 9, after V lost 5 bases and J lost 6 bases. CDR1 is SEHNR and CDR2 is FQNEAQ in the germline V gene (reference sequence). CDR3 length equals 14 residues. The CDR3: CASSEGLAPLEQYF. In nucleotides, the CDR3 is TGTGCCAGCAGCGAAGGACTAGCCCCCCTCGAGCAGTACTTC.

Only a few counts were recorded for this clonotype. The chain carries TRBV7-2 and TRBJ1-4; D is unclear. From germline, CDR1 is SGHTA and CDR2 FQGNSA. V lost 7 bases to trimming and J lost 8 bases, with 5 bases between them. This CDR3 comprises 10 residues. CDR3 coding DNA: TGTGCCAGCATCTACGAAAAACTGTTTTTT. Its protein product is CASIYEKLFF. Based on the CDR3 plus reference TRBV7-2 and TRBJ1-4, the full variable domain is GAGVSQSPSNKVTEKGKDVELRCDPISGHTALYWYRQSLGQGLEFLIYFQGNSAPDKSGLPSDRFSAERTGGSVSTLTIQRTQQEDSAVYLCASIYEKLFFGSGTQLSVL.

V is TRBV7-9 and J is TRBJ2-1, with 8 bases that match TRBD2. CDR3 length equals 16 residues. Germline V lookup: CDR1 SEHNR, CDR2 FQNEAQ (reference sequence). V shed 1 base and J 2 bases; nucleotides not matched to a gene: 4. Here the CDR3 reads CASSLVLAGTYNEQFF. For the CDR3, the DNA is TGTGCCAGCAGCTTAGTGTTAGCGGGAACCTACAATGAGCAGTTCTTC.

The V gene is TRBV29-1, the J gene TRBJ2-3; D not certain. Germline CDR1 SQVTM, CDR2 ANQGSEA. The CDR3 is 13 amino acids. V was cut by 1 base and J by 5 bases, with 10 bases left in between. The CDR3 bases are TGCAGCGTTGAAGTCGGTGTGAGAGATACGCAGTATTTT. Amino acids: CSVEVGVRDTQYF.

This chain connects TRBV7-6 to TRBJ2-1; 11 nucleotides agree with TRBD2. This CDR3 is built from 16 residues. Germline values: CDR1 SGHVS, CDR2 FNYEAQ. The J segment lost 4 bases and the V segment lost 5 bases, leaving 7 bases of the junction unmatched. The CDR3 loop is CASSPTSGNPYNEQFF. CDR3 nucleotides: TGTGCCAGCAGCCCGACTAGCGGGAATCCTTACAATGAGCAGTTCTTC.

This chain connects TRBV13 to TRBJ2-1; 8 bases agree with TRBD1. Looked up from germline, CDR1 is PRHDT and CDR2 is FYEKMQ (reference sequence). The CDR3 length is 13 residues. V shed 7 bases, J shed 4 bases, and the junction held 3 bases outside the gene matches. The CDR3 region has the DNA TGTGCCAGCAAGGGACAGGCTTACAATGAGCAGTTCTTC. Protein product: CASKGQAYNEQFF.

A word on this clonotype: Mismatch with germline at one junction end may stem from a read error. The gene calls are TRBV6-5 and TRBJ2-7; D remains ambiguous. Per the germline V gene, CDR1 is MNHEY and CDR2 is SVGAGI. CDR3 length: 13 amino acids. This CDR3 is CASSYSTSHEQYF. The CDR3 DNA sequence: TGTGCCAGCAGTTACTCGACCTCCCACGAGCAGTACTTC.

The table lists this clonotype with a few counts. The chain links TRBV19 to TRBJ1-1; possible D gene TRBD1, 5 bases. CDR3 size: 13 residues. Germline values: CDR1 LNHDA, CDR2 SQIVND (reference sequence). V gave up 3 bases and J gave up 4 bases, with 9 bases separating them. The DNA of the CDR3 is TGTGCCAGTAGTATCGGGGGATTCACTGAAGCTTTCTTT. This sequence encodes CASSIGGFTEAFF.

The chain couples TRBV29-1 to TRBJ2-7, with D possibly matching TRBD1 (6 bases). The V and J ends lost 7 bases and 1 base respectively, with 11 bases between them. CDR1 and CDR2 from the germline V gene are SQVTM and ANQGSEA. The length of the CDR3 is 12 residues. CDR3 sequence: CSGWTASYEQYF. The CDR3 nucleotides read TGCAGCGGTTGGACAGCTTCCTACGAGCAGTACTTC.

The gene calls are TRBV5-4 and TRBJ1-5, with TRBD1 as a possible D gene (5 bases). The CDR3 totals 16 residues. Trimming cost V 3 bases and J 4 bases, with 17 bases left between them. Germline V gives CDR1 SGHNT, CDR2 YYREEE (reference sequence). The CDR3 region is CASSSGSAGRNQPQHF. The CDR3 DNA reads TGTGCCAGCAGCTCGGGGTCGGCAGGGAGGAATCAGCCCCAGCATTTT. The entire variable domain, with the rest obtained from reference TRBV5-4 and TRBJ1-5, is as follows: ETGVTQSPTHLIKTRGQQVTLRCSSQSGHNTVSWYQQALGQGPQFIFQYYREEENGRGNFPPRFSGLQFPNYSSELNVNALELDDSALYLCASSSGSAGRNQPQHFGDGTRLSIL.

The chain carries TRBV5-6 and TRBJ1-5; D ambiguous. The germline V gene encodes CDR1 SGHDT and CDR2 YYEEEE. V dropped 0 bases and J dropped 1 base, with 8 bases sitting between them. This CDR3 comprises 15 residues. CDR3 protein: CASSLGSFSNQPQHF. DNA for the CDR3: TGTGCCAGCAGCTTGGGGTCGTTCAGCAATCAGCCCCAGCATTTT. The complete variable domain, with remaining parts taken from reference TRBV5-6 and TRBJ1-5, reads DAGVTQSPTHLIKTRGQQVTLRCSPKSGHDTVSWYQQALGQGPQFIFQYYEEEERQRGNFPDRFSGHQFPNYSSELNVNALLLGDSALYLCASSLGSFSNQPQHFGDGTRLSIL.

This chain links TRBV2 with TRBJ1-5, with D possibly being TRBD1 (5 bases). Trimming took off 4 bases at V and 3 bases at J, with 13 bases between the two ends. The CDR3 sequence is 15 residues long. The germline V gene has CDR1 SNHLY and CDR2 FYNNEI. CDR3 DNA sequence: TGTGCCAGCAGTGGAGGAGAGGGGCTCAATCAGCCCCAGCATTTT. Protein sequence: CASSGGEGLNQPQHF.

This clonotype was seen once. The V and J genes are TRBV9 and TRBJ2-1; 7 bases match TRBD2. The CDR3 extends over 17 amino acids. Germline V gives CDR1 SGDLS, CDR2 YYNGEE. V dropped 2 bases and J dropped 5; count of bases not matched to a gene: 13. CDR3 coding DNA: TGTGCCAGCAGCGTGCCATATGATATGGCGGGGGACAATGAGCAGTTCTTC. Its translation: CASSVPYDMAGDNEQFF.

The V and J genes are TRBV27 and TRBJ2-1, with TRBD1 identical over 9 bases. The J call is doubtful: the DNA matches TRBJ2-7 better. The CDR3 is 16 amino acids. In germline, CDR1 is MNHEY, CDR2 SMNVEV (reference sequence). The CDR3: CASSYSTGGGVVEQYF. The CDR3 nucleotides are TGTGCCAGCAGTTACTCGACAGGGGGAGGGGTTGTCGAGCAGTACTTC.

This chain joins TRBV23-1 and TRBJ2-1; D may be TRBD2 (6 bases). TRBV23-1 is an ORF; its function is uncertain. The CDR3 is made up of 11 amino acids. V shed 6 bases and J shed 10 bases, with 10 bases lying between them. CDR3 sequence: CASRHSGEQFF. As DNA, the CDR3 is TGCGCCAGCAGGCATAGCGGAGAGCAGTTCTTC.

The V call is TRBV11-2, the J call TRBJ2-1; the match to TRBD2 covers 8 bases. Germline CDR1 SGHAT, CDR2 FQNNGV. The CDR3 is 14 residues long. The CDR3 bases are TGTGCTTCAGCCGCCAGCGGGAGTGGAAATGAGCAGTTCTTC. Its translation is CASAASGSGNEQFF.

This chain joins TRBV7-9 and TRBJ2-5, with D perhaps matching TRBD1 or TRBD2 (6 bases each). Per germline, CDR1 SEHNR and CDR2 FQNEAQ (reference sequence). This CDR3 has 12 amino acids. V lost 10 bases and J 3 bases, leaving 12 bases between the germline ends. This CDR3 reads CATGGAEETQYF. CDR3 in DNA: TGTGCCACCGGGGGCGCGGAAGAGACCCAGTACTTC.

This clonotype came up a few times. The J gene is TRBJ2-2, the V gene TRBV6-5, with 9 positions matching TRBD2. Trimming took 4 bases from V and 3 from J; bases not matched to a gene: 0. Per the germline V gene, CDR1 is MNHEY and CDR2 is SVGAGI. The CDR3 is 14 amino acids. CDR3: CASSLAGDTGELFF. CDR3 in DNA: TGTGCCAGCAGTTTAGCGGGAGACACCGGGGAGCTGTTTTTT.

This rearrangement joins TRBV30 to TRBJ2-7; 9 nucleotides agree with TRBD1. Trimming at V came to 2 bases and at J to 6 bases, leaving 5 bases not matched to a gene. Germline CDR1 GTSNPN, CDR2 SVGIG (reference sequence). CDR3 length equals 13 residues. CDR3 nucleotide sequence: TGTGCCTGGAGTACACAGGGGGCTGGCGAGCAGTACTTC. Its protein product is CAWSTQGAGEQYF.

The chain recombines TRBV12-3 or TRBV12-4 with TRBJ2-5; no reliable D call. This CDR3 is built from 14 residues. The germline V and J ends were trimmed by 2 bases and 1 base, with 8 bases remaining between them. As DNA, the CDR3 is TGTGCCAGCAGTTTATCGGCCACCCAAGAGACCCAGTACTTC. It translates to CASSLSATQETQYF.

A few counts support this clonotype. The CDR3 DNA sequence: TGTGCCAGCAGCCCCCCGCGGGGTCTAGACAATGAGCAGTTCTTC. Translation gives CASSPPRGLDNEQFF. The chain couples TRBV7-8 to TRBJ2-1; TRBD2 might be the D (6 bases). The CDR3 consists of 15 residues. V lost 5 bases and J lost 5, with 16 bases in between. Germline V gene lookup returns CDR1 SGHVS and CDR2 FQNEAQ.

The chain couples TRBV19 to TRBJ2-7; D unclear. Between the trimmed V and J ends, which lost 5 bases and 2 bases, there was a span of 10 bases. This CDR3 spans 13 amino acids. CDR1 LNHDA and CDR2 SQIVND come from the germline V gene (reference sequence). The CDR3 here is CASSFNTAYEQYF. The CDR3 DNA follows: TGTGCCAGTAGTTTTAACACCGCCTACGAGCAGTACTTC.

The J gene is TRBJ2-2, the V gene TRBV12-3 or TRBV12-4, with TRBD2 as a possible D gene (5 bases). Trimming removed 6 bases at V and 3 bases at J, with 20 bases between. This CDR3 has 17 amino acids. CDR3 DNA sequence: TGTGCCAGCAGCCGCCGTCCTTCTCGGAGGTACACCGGGGAGCTGTTTTTT. This translates into CASSRRPSRRYTGELFF.

V and J are TRBV15 and TRBJ1-4; D not resolved. Germline lookup yields CDR1 LNHNV and CDR2 YYDKDF (reference sequence). This CDR3 comprises 15 residues. Between the trimmed V and J ends, which lost 0 bases and 0 bases, there was a span of 5 bases. The CDR3, as DNA: TGTGCCACCAGCAGAGATGTTTCAACTAATGAAAAACTGTTTTTT. The encoded protein is CATSRDVSTNEKLFF.

The V gene is TRBV24-1, the J gene TRBJ2-7; 8 nucleotides align to TRBD2. Germline assignment: CDR1 KGHDR and CDR2 SFDVKD. V was pared by 5 bases and J by 3 bases, with 11 bases of the junction left unmatched. This CDR3 contains 16 residues. CDR3 sequence (DNA): TGTGCCACCAGTGCCCCGGGACTAGAAGGCATCTACGAGCAGTACTTC. This gives the protein CATSAPGLEGIYEQYF.

V gene TRBV2 combines with J gene TRBJ2-5, with TRBD1 matching over 8 bases. V gave up 8 bases and J gave up 2 bases; unmatched junction bases: 7. Looked up from germline, CDR1 is SNHLY and CDR2 is FYNNEI. The CDR3 runs 14 residues. The CDR3 region is CASEGDRGQETQYF. CDR3 DNA sequence: TGTGCCAGCGAAGGCGACAGGGGTCAAGAGACCCAGTACTTC.